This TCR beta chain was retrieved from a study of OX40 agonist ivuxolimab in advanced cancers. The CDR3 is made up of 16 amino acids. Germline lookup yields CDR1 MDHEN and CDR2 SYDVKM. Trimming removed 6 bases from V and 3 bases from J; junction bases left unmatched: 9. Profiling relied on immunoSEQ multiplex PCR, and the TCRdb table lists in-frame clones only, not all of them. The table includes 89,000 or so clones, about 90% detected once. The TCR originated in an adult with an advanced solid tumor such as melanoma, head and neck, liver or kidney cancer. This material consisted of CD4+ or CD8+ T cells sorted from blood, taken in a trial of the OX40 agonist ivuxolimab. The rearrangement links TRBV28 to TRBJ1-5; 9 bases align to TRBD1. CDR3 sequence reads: CASRLQGAGINQPQHF. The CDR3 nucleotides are TGTGCCAGCAGGCTACAGGGGGCGGGGATCAATCAGCCCCAGCATTTT.